The next 16 T cell receptor beta chains were all read from a single sample in a study of patients and donors after allogeneic stem cell transplantation. TCRdb recomputed calls from the RT-PCR reads with MiXCR, one row per CDR3 protein. The table has approximately 210,000 distinct CDR3 sequences, roughly 40% seen once; the top ten hold about 35%. The specimen sequenced was blood, either unsorted or a sorted T cell fraction (not recorded which). These receptors all come from a human donor who was either an allogeneic HSCT recipient or a stem cell or donor lymphocyte infusion donor (not recorded which). It is not recorded whose cells these are; they may come from a transplant donor.

This clonotype was recorded a few times. This chain links TRBV20-1 with TRBJ1-2, with D possibly TRBD1 on 6 matching bases. The CDR3 runs to 15 residues. V was cut by 3 bases and J by 4 bases, with 18 bases left in between. Germline CDR1 reads DFQATT; CDR2 reads SNEGSKA (reference sequence). The chain's CDR3 is CSASTGQGILYGYTF. Here the CDR3 DNA reads TGCAGTGCTAGTACCGGGCAGGGGATTCTCTATGGCTACACCTTC.

The rearrangement uses TRBV7-2 and TRBJ1-5; no clear D. The CDR3 is made up of 13 amino acids. Trimming removed 6 bases from V and 4 bases from J, with 10 bases in between. Germline V gene lookup returns CDR1 SGHTA and CDR2 FQGNSA. CDR3 DNA sequence: TGTGCCAGCAGTCGTGTAGTTAATCAGCCCCAGCATTTT. It specifies CASSRVVNQPQHF.

This clonotype came up a few times. The chain joins TRBV4-2 to TRBJ2-7, with D perhaps TRBD2 (5 bases). In germline, CDR1 is LGHNA, CDR2 YNFKEQ. The CDR3 sequence is 16 residues long. V was clipped by 0 bases and J by 2 bases, with 14 bases between them. The CDR3 loop is CASSQEIATMTYEQYF. CDR3 coding DNA: TGTGCCAGCAGCCAAGAGATCGCGACTATGACCTACGAGCAGTACTTC.

The chain joins TRBV3-1 to TRBJ2-5, with D possibly matching TRBD2 (5 bases). V lost 1 base, J lost 3 bases, and 12 bases lay in between. This CDR3 has 15 amino acids. CDR1 LGHDT and CDR2 YNNKEL come from the germline V gene (reference sequence). Here the CDR3 reads CASSQVRAGEETQYF. CDR3 nucleotides: TGTGCCAGCAGCCAAGTAAGGGCGGGTGAAGAGACCCAGTACTTC.

This chain's CDR3 is CASSLVLAGLYEQYF. In DNA, the CDR3 is TGTGCCAGCAGTCTAGTTCTAGCGGGACTCTACGAGCAGTACTTC. This chain links TRBV3-1 with TRBJ2-7, with 9 bases lining up with TRBD2. V lost 6 bases and J lost 3; bases outside the gene matches: 9. The CDR3 covers 15 residues. Germline V gene data show CDR1 as LGHDT and CDR2 as YNNKEL (reference sequence).

The chain employs TRBV30 and TRBJ1-2, with D possibly TRBD1 on 5 matching bases. Trimming took 2 bases from V and 4 from J, leaving 14 bases between them. CDR3 length: 14 amino acids. CDR1 is GTSNPN, CDR2 SVGIG, per germline (reference sequence). CDR3 DNA: TGTGCCTGGAGTTACAGGTTAGGTCTCTATGGCTACACCTTC. This encodes CAWSYRLGLYGYTF. Complete variable domain (other parts from reference TRBV30 and TRBJ1-2): SQTIHQWPATLVQPVGSPLSLECTVEGTSNPNLYWYRQAAGRGLQLLFYSVGIGQISSEVPQNLSASRPQDRQFILSSKKLLLSDSGFYLCAWSYRLGLYGYTFGSGTRLTVV.

The gene calls are TRBV7-3 and TRBJ2-1; D is ambiguous. Germline V CDR1 and CDR2: SGHTA, FQGTGA. The CDR3 contains 12 residues. Between the trimmed V and J ends, which lost 8 bases and 9 bases, there was a span of 14 bases. Here the CDR3 reads CASSPVGGEQFF. CDR3 in DNA: TGTGCCAGCTCCCCCGTGGGCGGTGAGCAGTTCTTC. The whole variable domain, remainder taken from reference TRBV7-3 and TRBJ2-1, is GAGVSQTPSNKVTEKGKYVELRCDPISGHTALYWYRQSLGQGPEFLIYFQGTGAADDSGLPNDRFFAVRPEGSVSTLKIQRTERGDSAVYLCASSPVGGEQFFGPGTRLTVL.

This clonotype was counted only a few times. This chain links TRBV28 with TRBJ2-5; D uncertain. The CDR3 totals 17 residues. CDR1 is MDHEN, CDR2 SYDVKM, per germline. Trimming cost V 1 base and J 5 bases, with 20 bases left between them. CDR3 in amino acids: CASSLLGKALVPETQYF. In DNA, the CDR3 is TGTGCCAGCAGTTTATTAGGGAAGGCGCTCGTTCCCGAGACCCAGTACTTC.

This clonotype was observed a single time. The V gene is TRBV4-3, the J gene TRBJ2-7; D gene unclear. V was clipped by 1 base and J by 3 bases, with 16 bases between them. The CDR3 is 16 amino acids. Germline V lookup: CDR1 LGHNA, CDR2 YSLEER. DNA for the CDR3: TGCGCCAGCAGCCAAGGCGAAGGCCAAGGGAACTACGAGCAGTACTTC. Protein: CASSQGEGQGNYEQYF.

This clonotype has only a few counts. The chain joins TRBV11-2 to TRBJ1-1; D is uncertain. This CDR3 region has 16 residues. CDR1 is SGHAT and CDR2 is FQNNGV in the germline V gene. Trimming pared 5 bases from V and 1 base from J, leaving 17 bases between. CDR3 in DNA: TGTGCCAGCAGCCCGCGTCCGGAGTGGCCGAACACTGAAGCTTTCTTT. As protein: CASSPRPEWPNTEAFF.

By sample fraction, this clonotype is medium-sized. The chain uses TRBV6-1 and TRBJ1-2; D gene ambiguous. Between the trimmed V and J ends, which lost 2 bases and 5 bases, there was a span of 9 bases. Looked up from germline, CDR1 is MNHNS and CDR2 is SASEGT. The CDR3 consists of 13 residues. CDR3 loop: CASSERPVYGYTF. CDR3 DNA: TGTGCCAGCAGTGAAAGGCCCGTTTATGGCTACACCTTC.

This clonotype was counted a few times. This chain connects TRBV2 to TRBJ1-2; D gene uncertain. V was shortened by 2 bases and J by 2 bases, with 18 bases between the two germline ends. There are 17 residues in the CDR3. CDR1 is SNHLY and CDR2 is FYNNEI in the germline V gene. The CDR3 DNA reads TGTGCCAGCAGTGAAATTCGGCTGACGGGGAGAAACTATGGCTACACCTTC. Protein product: CASSEIRLTGRNYGYTF.

The rearrangement uses TRBV14 and TRBJ2-4, with 9 positions matching TRBD1. The CDR3 is 16 residues long. CDR1 is SGHDN and CDR2 is FVKESK in the germline V gene. V trimming: 0 bases; J trimming: 8 bases; junction bases outside the gene matches: 8. CDR3 amino acids: CASSQDLLGQGDIQYF. DNA for the CDR3: TGTGCCAGCAGCCAAGATCTTTTGGGACAGGGAGACATTCAGTACTTC.

The chain links TRBV7-8 to TRBJ1-6; D is undetermined. CDR1 and CDR2 (germline): SGHVS, FQNEAQ. This CDR3 has 15 amino acids. V was cut by 8 bases and J by 4 bases, with 15 bases left in between. The CDR3 is CASGPETQYNSPLHF. The CDR3 coding sequence is TGTGCCAGCGGCCCAGAGACCCAATATAATTCACCCCTCCACTTT.

The chain joins TRBV11-2 to TRBJ1-2; no clear D. V dropped 5 bases and J dropped 8 bases, with 18 bases sitting between them. The CDR3 loop spans 14 amino acids. Germline-derived CDR1 and CDR2 are SGHAT and FQNNGV. For the CDR3, the DNA is TGTGCCAGCAGCCCCGAGATCTCCGCGGGGGGCTACACCTTC. This encodes CASSPEISAGGYTF.

This clonotype was seen a few times. The chain has TRBV6-2 or TRBV6-3 and TRBJ2-7; D unclear. The V end was cut by 4 bases, the J end by 0 bases, with 7 bases between. CDR1 and CDR2 (germline): MNHEY, SVGEGT. The CDR3 consists of 13 residues. The DNA for the CDR3 is TGTGCCAGCAGTTTCGACGTCTCCTACGAGCAGTACTTC. Protein sequence: CASSFDVSYEQYF.